The clone carrying this T cell receptor beta chain was observed many times. Antigen: not known. RNA transcripts provided the source from which TCR beta CDR3 regions were amplified. A set of HTBI primers served as the primers for a first-round RT-PCR of the TCR CDR3. From the multiplex PCR reads, TCRdb called clonotypes with MiXCR, one entry per CDR3 protein. The top ten clones hold 7.9% of a sample with about 290,000 distinct CDR3 sequences, about 13% of them seen once. The data stem from a study of T cells in Graves' hyperthyroidism and ophthalmopathy. Study-level information: The initial diagnosis was the point when peripheral blood was collected, ahead of any treatment.

Study-wide findings and caveats: Most thyroid-expanded clonotypes above 0.001 were also found in blood. A model of 13 V-J pairs discriminated ophthalmopathy from stable hyperthyroidism.

Each patient was aged 18 to 65 and had newly diagnosed hyperthyroidism of under 2 months' duration. Germline V CDR1 and CDR2: MNHEY, SMNVEV (reference sequence). V was clipped by 0 bases and J by 4 bases; unmatched bases: 9. This CDR3 has 16 residues. V gene TRBV27 combines with J gene TRBJ2-7; 7 bases agree with TRBD1. The sample was blood. This TCR derives from a woman aged 40-49 years with Graves' hyperthyroidism. The CDR3 DNA follows: TGTGCCAGCAGTTTATCGTCAGGGGGTTCGAGATACGAGCAGTACTTC. Translating it yields CASSLSSGGSRYEQYF.